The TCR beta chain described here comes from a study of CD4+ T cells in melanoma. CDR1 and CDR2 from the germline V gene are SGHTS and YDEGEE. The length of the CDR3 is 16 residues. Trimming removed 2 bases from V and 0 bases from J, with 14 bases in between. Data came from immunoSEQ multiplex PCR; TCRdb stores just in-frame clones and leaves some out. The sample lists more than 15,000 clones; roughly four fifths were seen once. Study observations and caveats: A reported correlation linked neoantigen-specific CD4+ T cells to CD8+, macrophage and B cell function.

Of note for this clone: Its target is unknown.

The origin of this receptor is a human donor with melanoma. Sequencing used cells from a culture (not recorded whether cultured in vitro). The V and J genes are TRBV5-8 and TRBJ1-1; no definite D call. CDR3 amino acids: CASSLLRSFVNTEAFF. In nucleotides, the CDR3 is TGTGCCAGCAGCTTACTACGTAGTTTTGTGAACACTGAAGCTTTCTTT. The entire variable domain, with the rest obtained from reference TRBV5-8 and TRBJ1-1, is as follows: EAGVTQSPTHLIKTRGQQATLRCSPISGHTSVYWYQQALGLGLQFLLWYDEGEERNRGNFPPRFSGRQFPNYSSELNVNALELEDSALYLCASSLLRSFVNTEAFFGQGTRLTVV.